The 4 T cell receptor beta chains below were found in one sample sequenced in a study of blood T cell repertoires in COVID-19. Sequencing was performed with immunoSEQ multiplex PCR; in TCRdb, only in-frame clones are kept and a portion is missing. There are almost 80,000 clones in the sample; roughly 85% occur only once, and about a third lies in the top ten. Material: peripheral blood. The receptors stem from a woman in her 70s with acute or convalescent COVID-19.

The chain has TRBV19 and TRBJ2-3, with 7 positions matching TRBD2. Unmatched junction bases numbered 6, after V lost 3 bases and J lost 3 bases. Germline values: CDR1 LNHDA, CDR2 SQIVND (reference sequence). CDR3 size: 15 residues. Here the CDR3 reads CASSMGGGRTDTQYF. The CDR3 nucleotides are TGTGCCAGTAGTATGGGGGGGGGTAGGACAGATACGCAGTATTTT.

CDR3 nucleotide sequence: TGTGCCAGCAGCCAAGATCGGGACAGGGGGCCCGGCTACACCTTC. Its translation: CASSQDRDRGPGYTF. The rearrangement uses TRBV4-2 and TRBJ1-2; 12 bases agree with TRBD1. This CDR3 has 15 amino acids. V shed 0 bases, J shed 8 bases, and the junction held 4 bases outside the gene matches. The germline CDR1 and CDR2 sequences are LGHNA and YNFKEQ.

This chain uses TRBV5-4 with TRBJ2-5; D is possibly TRBD2 (5 bases). Deletions cut 2 bases from V and 2 bases from J, with 16 bases between. Germline values: CDR1 SGHNT, CDR2 YYREEE (reference sequence). The CDR3 runs to 16 residues. This CDR3 is CASSLQGGRFQETQYF. In DNA, the CDR3 is TGTGCCAGCAGCTTACAAGGAGGCCGGTTTCAAGAGACCCAGTACTTC. Based on the CDR3 plus reference TRBV5-4 and TRBJ2-5, the full variable domain is ETGVTQSPTHLIKTRGQQVTLRCSSQSGHNTVSWYQQALGQGPQFIFQYYREEENGRGNFPPRFSGLQFPNYSSELNVNALELDDSALYLCASSLQGGRFQETQYFGPGTRLLVL.

The count of this clone is one. The chain carries TRBV5-1 and TRBJ2-2; the match to TRBD2 covers 9 bases. Losses at the gene ends were 2 bases for V and 7 bases for J; bases not matched to a gene: 9. The CDR3 has 16 amino acids. Germline V gene data show CDR1 as SGHRS and CDR2 as YFSETQ. DNA of the CDR3: TGCGCCAGCAGCTTTTTCTATAGCGGGAGTGGCGGGGAGCTGTTTTTT. Its protein is CASSFFYSGSGGELFF.